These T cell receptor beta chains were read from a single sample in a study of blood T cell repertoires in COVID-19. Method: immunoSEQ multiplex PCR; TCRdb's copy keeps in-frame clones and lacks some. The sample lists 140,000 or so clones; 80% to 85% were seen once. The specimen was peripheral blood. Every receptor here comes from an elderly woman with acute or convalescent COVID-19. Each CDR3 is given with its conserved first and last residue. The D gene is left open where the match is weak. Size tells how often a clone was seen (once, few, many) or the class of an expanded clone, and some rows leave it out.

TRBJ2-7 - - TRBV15 CATSPLSGGIYEQYF TGTGCCACCAGTCCGCTGTCGGGGGGCATCTACGAGCAGTACTTC
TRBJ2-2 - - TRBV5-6 CASRYKPSNTGELFF TGTGCCAGCAGGTACAAACCGTCGAACACCGGGGAGCTGTTTTTT
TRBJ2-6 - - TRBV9 CASSPALTGANVLTF TGTGCCAGCAGCCCTGCCCTAACTGGGGCCAACGTCCTGACTTTC
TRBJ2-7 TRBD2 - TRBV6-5 CASRTSGGSYEQYF TGTGCCAGCAGGACTAGCGGGGGATCCTACGAGCAGTACTTC
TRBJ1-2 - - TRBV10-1 CASSEQGFDYGYTF TGCGCCAGCAGTGAGCAGGGATTCGACTATGGCTACACCTTC
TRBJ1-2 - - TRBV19 CASAAAGTYYGYTF TGTGCCAGCGCCGCGGCAGGGACTTACTATGGCTACACCTTC
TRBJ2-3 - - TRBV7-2 CASSLSTYTDTQYF TGTGCCAGCAGCCTCTCAACCTACACAGATACGCAGTATTTT
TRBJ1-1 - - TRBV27 CASSYRENTEAFF TGTGCCAGCAGTTACAGGGAGAACACTGAAGCTTTCTTT
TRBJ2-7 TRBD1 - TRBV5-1 CASSWAARQGAAEQYF TGCGCCAGCAGCTGGGCCGCGAGACAGGGTGCCGCCGAGCAGTACTTC
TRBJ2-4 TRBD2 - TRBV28 CASSFRLAGNIQYF TGTGCCAGCAGTTTCCGACTAGCTGGAAACATTCAGTACTTC
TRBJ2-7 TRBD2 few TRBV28 CASSCTGTSATLTSPYEQYF TGTGCCAGCAGTTGTACCGGGACTAGCGCGACCCTTACGTCCCCCTACGAGCAGTACTTC
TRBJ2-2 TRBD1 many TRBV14 CASSRTQGARTGELFF TGTGCCAGCAGCCGAACTCAGGGGGCGAGGACCGGGGAGCTGTTTTTT
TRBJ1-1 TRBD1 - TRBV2 CASRRDRGGGPEAFF TGTGCCAGCAGAAGGGACAGGGGGGGAGGCCCTGAAGCTTTCTTT
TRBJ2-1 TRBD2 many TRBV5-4 CASSSLAIIDEQFF TGTGCCAGCAGCTCACTAGCGATTATCGATGAGCAGTTCTTC
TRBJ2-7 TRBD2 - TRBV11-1 CASSKTSGVTYEQYF TGTGCCAGCAGCAAGACTAGCGGGGTCACCTACGAGCAGTACTTC
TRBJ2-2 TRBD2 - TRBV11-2 CASRWKLAGGPAGELFF TGTGCCAGCAGGTGGAAACTAGCGGGGGGGCCCGCCGGGGAGCTGTTTTTT
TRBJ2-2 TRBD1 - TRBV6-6 CASSQGAVPELFF TGTGCCAGCTCCCAGGGGGCGGTTCCGGAGCTGTTTTTT
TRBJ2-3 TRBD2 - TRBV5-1 CASSTGLAGGRNTQYF TGCGCCAGCAGCACTGGACTAGCGGGGGGAAGGAATACGCAGTATTTT
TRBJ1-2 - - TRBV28 CASMVTDQIYGYTF TGTGCCAGCATGGTGACAGACCAAATCTATGGCTACACCTTC
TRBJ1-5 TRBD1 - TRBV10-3 CAISGTGINQPQHF TGTGCCATCAGTGGGACAGGGATCAATCAGCCCCAGCATTTT
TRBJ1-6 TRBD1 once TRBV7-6 CASSRTGSDSPLHF TGTGCCAGCAGCCGGACAGGGTCCGATTCACCCCTCCACTTT
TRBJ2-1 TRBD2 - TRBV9 CASSARTSGYNEQFF TGTGCCAGCAGCGCCAGGACTAGCGGGTACAATGAGCAGTTCTTC
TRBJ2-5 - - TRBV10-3 CATPCRRGGVYETQYF TGTGCCACCCCCTGTAGGAGGGGGGGTGTCTACGAGACCCAGTACTTC
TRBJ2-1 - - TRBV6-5 CAGLRDFNNEQFF TGTGCCGGACTAAGGGACTTTAACAATGAGCAGTTCTTC
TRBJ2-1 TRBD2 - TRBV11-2 CASSGRLAGWNEQFF TGTGCCAGCAGCGGACGACTAGCGGGGTGGAATGAGCAGTTCTTC
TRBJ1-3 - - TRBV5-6 CASSLLAQRDTIYF TGTGCCAGCAGCTTGCTGGCCCAGCGGGACACCATATATTTT
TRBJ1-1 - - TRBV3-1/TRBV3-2 CASSQVEGRRDTEAFF TGTGCCAGCAGCCAAGTGGAGGGACGGAGGGACACTGAAGCTTTCTTT
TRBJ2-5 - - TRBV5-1 CASVPRTGTQETQYF TGCGCCAGCGTCCCGCGCACGGGGACACAAGAGACCCAGTACTTC
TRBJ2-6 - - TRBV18 CASSPLGQPSGANVLTF TGTGCCAGCTCACCACTGGGCCAGCCCTCTGGGGCCAACGTCCTGACTTTC
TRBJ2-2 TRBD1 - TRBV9 CASSLSTGGYTGELFF TGTGCCAGCAGCCTTTCGACAGGGGGGTACACCGGGGAGCTGTTTTTT
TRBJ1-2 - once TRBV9 CASSVGRERGLNYGYTF TGTGCCAGCAGCGTAGGCAGGGAAAGGGGACTTAACTATGGCTACACCTTC
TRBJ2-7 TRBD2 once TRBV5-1 CASSLARGRAFYEQYF TGCGCCAGCAGCTTGGCCCGCGGGAGGGCCTTCTACGAGCAGTACTTC
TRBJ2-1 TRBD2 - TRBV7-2 CASSVRTSGGYNEQFF TGTGCCAGCAGCGTCAGGACTAGCGGGGGGTATAATGAGCAGTTCTTC
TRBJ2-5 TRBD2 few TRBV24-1 CATSDLSSGETQYF TGTGCCACCAGTGATTTGTCTAGCGGGGAGACCCAGTACTTC
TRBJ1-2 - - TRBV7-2 CASSAARSYGYTF TGTGCCAGCAGCGCCGCGAGGAGCTATGGCTACACCTTC
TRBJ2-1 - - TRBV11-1 CASSLANLLIAGNEQFF TGTGCCAGCAGCTTAGCGAATCTATTAATCGCGGGGAATGAGCAGTTCTTC
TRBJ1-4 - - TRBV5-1 CASSAGLGSGEKLFF TGCGCCAGCAGCGCCGGTCTGGGGAGCGGTGAAAAACTGTTTTTT
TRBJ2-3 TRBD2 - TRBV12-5 CASGLRGGSTDTQYF TGTGCTAGTGGTTTGCGGGGGGGCAGCACAGATACGCAGTATTTT
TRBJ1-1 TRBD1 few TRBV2 CASSTQGYMNTEAFF TGTGCCAGCAGTACACAGGGGTACATGAACACTGAAGCTTTCTTT
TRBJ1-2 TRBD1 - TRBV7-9 CASSLAIVGTGLNYGYTF TGTGCCAGCAGCTTAGCCATCGTAGGGACAGGGCTTAACTATGGCTACACCTTC
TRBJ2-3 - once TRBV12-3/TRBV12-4 CASSPPSNTQYF TGTGCCAGCAGTCCCCCGTCTAATACGCAGTATTTT
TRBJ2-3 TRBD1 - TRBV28 CASSEQGATDTQYF TGTGCCAGCAGTGAACAGGGGGCCACAGATACGCAGTATTTT
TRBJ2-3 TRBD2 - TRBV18 CASSPRRLAGARATDTQYF TGTGCCAGCTCACCGAGAAGGCTAGCGGGGGCCCGCGCCACAGATACGCAGTATTTT
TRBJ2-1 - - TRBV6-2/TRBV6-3 CASSYHWREGQFF TGTGCCAGCAGTTACCATTGGCGGGAAGGGCAGTTCTTC
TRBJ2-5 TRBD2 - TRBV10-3 CAISEGLAGQETQYF TGTGCCATCAGTGAGGGACTAGCGGGTCAAGAGACCCAGTACTTC
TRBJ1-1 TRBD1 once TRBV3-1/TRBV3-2 CASSRRQGEAFF TGTGCCAGCAGCCGCAGACAGGGTGAAGCTTTCTTT
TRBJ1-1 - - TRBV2 CASSEWLLEAFF TGTGCCAGCAGTGAATGGTTACTTGAAGCTTTCTTT
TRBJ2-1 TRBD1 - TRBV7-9 CASSPPRTGGYNEQFF TGTGCCAGCAGCCCCCCTCGGACAGGAGGATACAATGAGCAGTTCTTC
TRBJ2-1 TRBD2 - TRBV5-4 CASSSGRTSGPKQFF TGTGCCAGCAGCTCGGGAAGGACTAGCGGCCCAAAGCAGTTCTTC
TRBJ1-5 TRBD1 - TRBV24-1 CATSDSDRDINQPQHF TGTGCCACCAGTGATTCAGACAGGGATATCAATCAGCCCCAGCATTTT
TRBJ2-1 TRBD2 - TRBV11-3 CASSLGLAGARNEQFF TGTGCCAGCAGCCTCGGACTAGCGGGAGCACGCAATGAGCAGTTCTTC
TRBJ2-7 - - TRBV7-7 CASSLDRVGEQYF TGTGCCAGCAGCTTAGACAGGGTCGGGGAGCAGTACTTC
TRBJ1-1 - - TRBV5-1 CASSLDGLRPAVNTEAFF TGCGCCAGCAGCTTGGACGGGTTGCGGCCGGCGGTGAACACTGAAGCTTTCTTT